The rows below give T cell receptor beta chains drawn from one sample of a study of shared clonotypes between healthy human individuals. Clones were sequenced by immunoSEQ multiplex PCR, and TCRdb holds only the in-frame ones, with some missing. The table has roughly 2,000,000 clones, over 85% seen once. The sample taken for sequencing was naive CD8+ T cells sorted from blood. All receptors derive from a man aged 18 to 30 in good health. Each CDR3 is given with its conserved first and last residue. The D gene is left open where the match is weak. A clone size is listed for some rows: how often the clone was seen (once, few, many), or a class if it is expanded.

CASSLNLGTETQYF,TGTGCCAGCAGCTTAAATTTAGGGACGGAGACCCAGTACTTC,TRBJ2-5,TRBV7-9,.,.
CSVGPVYGGGGFYGYTF,TGCAGCGTTGGGCCTGTGTATGGAGGGGGCGGATTCTATGGCTACACCTTC,TRBJ1-2,TRBV29-1,TRBD1,once
CASSSRRGEPYEQYF,TGTGCCAGCAGCTCCCGACGGGGGGAACCCTACGAGCAGTACTTC,TRBJ2-7,TRBV5-5,TRBD2,.
CSGLAGDTQYF,TGCAGCGGCTTGGCGGGGGATACGCAGTATTTT,TRBJ2-3,TRBV29-1,.,.
CASSLGPQRESTGELFF,TGTGCCAGCAGTTTAGGCCCTCAGCGGGAGAGCACCGGGGAGCTGTTTTTT,TRBJ2-2,TRBV27,TRBD2,.
CASSIAGSGNTIYF,TGTGCCAGTAGTATTGCCGGCTCTGGAAACACCATATATTTT,TRBJ1-3,TRBV19,.,.
CASSVAYIQPDEQFF,TGTGCCAGCAGCGTAGCCTACATCCAACCGGATGAGCAGTTCTTC,TRBJ2-1,TRBV9,.,.
CASSLELAGGFQETQYF,TGTGCCAGCAGCTTAGAACTAGCGGGAGGATTCCAAGAGACCCAGTACTTC,TRBJ2-5,TRBV7-2,TRBD2,.
CASSLTGSNEKLFF,TGTGCCAGCAGCTTGACAGGTTCTAATGAAAAACTGTTTTTT,TRBJ1-4,TRBV5-4,.,.
CASSLTSGSGHEQFF,TGTGCCAGCAGTTTAACTAGCGGGAGTGGCCATGAGCAGTTCTTC,TRBJ2-1,TRBV27,TRBD2,.
CASSDRGYGYNEQFF,TGCGCCAGCAGTGACAGGGGATACGGCTACAATGAGCAGTTCTTC,TRBJ2-1,TRBV10-2,.,.
CAISELSTDPGNTIYF,TGTGCCATCAGTGAGCTGTCAACAGACCCTGGAAACACCATATATTTT,TRBJ1-3,TRBV10-3,.,.
CASSLFVQRTGDYNEQFF,TGTGCCAGCAGCTTGTTCGTTCAGCGGACAGGGGACTACAATGAGCAGTTCTTC,TRBJ2-1,TRBV5-6,TRBD1,.
CSVEEVPQGYGETQYF,TGCAGCGTTGAAGAGGTCCCACAGGGGTACGGAGAGACCCAGTACTTC,TRBJ2-5,TRBV29-1,TRBD1,.
CASSFGGLFEAFF,TGTGCCAGCAGCTTCGGGGGACTCTTTGAAGCTTTCTTT,TRBJ1-1,TRBV7-9,.,.
CASSLDLGQPQHF,TGTGCCAGCAGCTTAGATTTGGGTCAGCCCCAGCATTTT,TRBJ1-5,TRBV7-6,.,.
CASSLNYNEQFF,TGTGCCAGCAGCTTAAATTACAATGAGCAGTTCTTC,TRBJ2-1,TRBV5-4,.,.
CASSSGTGGWEGYTF,TGTGCCAGCAGTTCCGGGACAGGAGGATGGGAAGGCTACACCTTC,TRBJ1-2,TRBV28,TRBD1,.
CASSHPGGATYNEQFF,TGTGCCAGCAGCCACCCAGGGGGGGCTACCTACAATGAGCAGTTCTTC,TRBJ2-1,TRBV14,.,.
CASSPGQYNEQFF,TGTGCCAGCAGTCCCGGACAGTACAATGAGCAGTTCTTC,TRBJ2-1,TRBV28,.,.